This T cell receptor beta chain was found in a study of CD8+CD57+ T cells in acquired aplastic anemia. Study-level information: Sorted cells (CD4+ and CD8+) yielded DNA amounts that averaged approximately 3.1 ug. Regarding the study as a whole: The study identified around 28 CD8+ CDR3 sequences shared by patients and controls.

Comment on this clonotype: The antigen remains unidentified.

Template material for TCR beta VDJ and CDR3 profiling consisted of genomic DNA. TCRdb passed the reads through MiXCR, listing each CDR3 protein once. The data contain approximately 270,000 distinct CDR3 sequences, about 56% of them singletons. This clonotype was obtained from a human donor with severe aplastic anemia or a healthy control (not recorded which). The sequencing input was sorted CD4+, CD8+, or CD8+CD57+ T cells (not recorded which) from PBMCs.

In DNA, the CDR3 is TGTGCCACAGTTACACAGGAGCATAACGGAAACACCATATATTTT. Its translation: CATVTQEHNGNTIYF. The V gene is TRBV15, the J gene TRBJ1-3, with D perhaps matching TRBD1 (5 bases). This CDR3 has 15 residues. Per the germline V gene, CDR1 is LNHNV and CDR2 is YYDKDF (reference sequence). V was shortened by 9 bases and J by 4 bases, with 19 bases between the two germline ends.